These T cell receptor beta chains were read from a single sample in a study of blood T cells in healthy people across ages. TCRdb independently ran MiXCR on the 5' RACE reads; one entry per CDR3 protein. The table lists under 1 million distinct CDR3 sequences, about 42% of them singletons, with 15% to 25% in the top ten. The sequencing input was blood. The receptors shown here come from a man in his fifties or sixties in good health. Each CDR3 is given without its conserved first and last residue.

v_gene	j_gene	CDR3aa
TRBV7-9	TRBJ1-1	ASSSRDSMNTEAF
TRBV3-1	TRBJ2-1	ASSQGLPGAVYNEQF
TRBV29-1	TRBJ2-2	SVGGGTGELF
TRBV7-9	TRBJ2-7	ASSSGTESYEQY
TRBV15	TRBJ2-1	ATSRRTGGYNEQF
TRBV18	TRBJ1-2	ASSQGQGGVTGGYT
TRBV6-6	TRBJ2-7	ASSYRAGGPSSYEQY
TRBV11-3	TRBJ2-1	ASSQGGLAGTEQF
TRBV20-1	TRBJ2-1	SARPLGIDNEQF
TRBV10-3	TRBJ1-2	AISETVYGYT
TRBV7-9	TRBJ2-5	ASSSWTSGGEKETQY
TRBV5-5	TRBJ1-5	ASSRTGGGNQPQH
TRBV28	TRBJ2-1	ASKGSSAGGPSEQF
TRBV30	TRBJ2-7	AWSFFHREPLYEQY
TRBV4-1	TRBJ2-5	ASSQEWSGEGEQY
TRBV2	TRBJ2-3	AGASISTDTQY
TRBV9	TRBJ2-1	ASTPGTSFHEQF
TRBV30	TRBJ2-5	AWSAQGSRETQY
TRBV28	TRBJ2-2	ASSLLDTFANTGELF